A single sample is the source of the 19 T cell receptor beta chains below, sequenced in a study of control samples from healthy donors and cancer patients. TCRdb keeps only in-frame clones here, not all; method: immunoSEQ multiplex PCR. Of under 200,000 clones in the sample, 70% to 90% were seen once. The sample consisted of blood. The receptors here all came from a woman aged 25 to 39 in good health.

The J gene is TRBJ2-2, the V gene TRBV11-2; 7 bases are shared with TRBD2. This CDR3 is built from 16 residues. Germline CDR1 and CDR2: SGHAT and FQNNGV. The V gene end was trimmed by 0 bases and the J gene end by 4 bases; junction bases not matched to a gene: 5. The CDR3 DNA reads as TGTGCCAGCAGCTTAGATCGCAGCGGGGTCACCGGGGAGCTGTTTTTT. Translation: CASSLDRSGVTGELFF.

The rearrangement joins TRBV29-1 to TRBJ1-1; 9 positions agree with TRBD1. Germline CDR1 and CDR2: SQVTM and ANQGSEA. V lost 7 bases to trimming and J lost 11 bases; unmatched junction nucleotides: 11. The CDR3 has 12 residues. CDR3 in amino acids: CSGNSGTGYAFF. In DNA, the CDR3 is TGCAGCGGAAATTCCGGGACAGGGTATGCTTTCTTT.

This clone was recorded only once. This chain uses TRBV11-1 with TRBJ2-2; the match to TRBD2 covers 8 bases. The germline CDR1 and CDR2 sequences are SGHAT and FQDESV (reference sequence). The trim removed 1 base at V and 4 bases at J, leaving 5 bases unmatched. The CDR3 totals 16 residues. The CDR3 sequence is CASSLDYGRGTGELFF. The CDR3 nucleotides are TGTGCCAGCAGCTTAGATTACGGGAGGGGCACCGGGGAGCTGTTTTTT.

This chain joins TRBV27 and TRBJ2-2; tentative D call: TRBD2 (6 bases). V was shortened by 6 bases and J by 5 bases, with 19 bases between the two germline ends. Germline assignment: CDR1 MNHEY and CDR2 SMNVEV (reference sequence). The CDR3 loop spans 16 amino acids. The CDR3 reads CASSPRLVIGTGELFF. The CDR3 coding sequence is TGTGCCAGCAGCCCTCGACTAGTAATAGGGACCGGGGAGCTGTTTTTT.

V gene TRBV12-3 or TRBV12-4 combines with J gene TRBJ2-5; no firm D call. The CDR3 runs to 13 residues. Trimming pared 0 bases from V and 4 bases from J, leaving 6 bases between. The CDR3 loop is CASSLASRETQYF. The CDR3 coding sequence is TGTGCCAGCAGTTTAGCATCCCGAGAGACCCAGTACTTC.

This rearrangement joins TRBV27 to TRBJ1-5; D unresolved. This CDR3 region has 13 residues. Trimming cost V 6 bases and J 10 bases, with 16 bases left between them. Per the germline V gene, CDR1 is MNHEY and CDR2 is SMNVEV (reference sequence). The CDR3 nucleotides read TGTGCCAGCAGCCTAACCCGGGCTAGCCCCCAGCATTTT. Translation gives CASSLTRASPQHF.

The chain couples TRBV7-2 to TRBJ2-1, with 12 bases identical to TRBD2. V lost 0 bases to trimming and J lost 6 bases; unmatched junction nucleotides: 3. CDR1 is SGHTA and CDR2 is FQGNSA in the germline V gene. The length of the CDR3 is 16 residues. This CDR3 is CASSLAPGLAGNEQFF. In nucleotides, the CDR3 is TGTGCCAGCAGCTTAGCGCCGGGACTAGCGGGCAATGAGCAGTTCTTC.

The chain links TRBV11-2 to TRBJ1-6, with D perhaps TRBD1 (6 bases). The germline CDR1 and CDR2 sequences are SGHAT and FQNNGV. With 5 bases removed from V and 6 bases from J, the gap between germline ends came to 17 bases. The CDR3 is 16 residues long. CDR3 nucleotide sequence: TGTGCCAGCAGCACACCTACAGGGAGACGTAATTCACCCCTCCACTTT. This sequence encodes CASSTPTGRRNSPLHF.

J is TRBJ1-4 and V is TRBV6-2 or TRBV6-3, with D perhaps matching TRBD1 (5 bases). The CDR3 spans 18 residues. Germline V gives CDR1 MNHEY, CDR2 SVGEGT. V was shortened by 5 bases and J by 0 bases, with 19 bases between the two germline ends. Here the CDR3 reads CASSTPRGTRSTNEKLFF. The CDR3 coding sequence is TGTGCCAGCAGTACGCCAAGGGGTACCCGCTCAACTAATGAAAAACTGTTTTTT.

The chain links TRBV6-1 to TRBJ2-5; 9 bases match TRBD2. J gave up 5 bases and V 1 base, and 8 bases lay outside the gene matches. The CDR3 covers 16 residues. Germline V gene data show CDR1 as MNHNS and CDR2 as SASEGT. The CDR3 bases are TGTGCCAGCAGTGAAGGTAGTAGCGGGAGAGGGGAGACCCAGTACTTC. Its translation: CASSEGSSGRGETQYF.

This chain joins TRBV5-5 and TRBJ1-5, with D maybe TRBD1 (5 bases). Trimming cost V 4 bases and J 0 bases, with 8 bases left between them. Per germline, CDR1 SGHKS and CDR2 YYEKEE (reference sequence). CDR3 size: 14 residues. The CDR3 DNA reads as TGTGCCAGCAGCAGGGGTAATAGCAATCAGCCCCAGCATTTT. Translation: CASSRGNSNQPQHF.

The rearrangement joins TRBV6-5 to TRBJ1-6; D unresolved. Trimming took 0 bases from V and 8 from J, leaving 8 bases between them. From germline, CDR1 is MNHEY and CDR2 SVGAGI. The CDR3 is made up of 14 amino acids. The DNA for the CDR3 is TGTGCCAGCAGTTACTCCGCCACTTATTCACCCCTCCACTTT. Residues: CASSYSATYSPLHF.

V usage is TRBV11-3 and J usage is TRBJ2-1; 9 bases align to TRBD1. Germline V lookup: CDR1 SGHNT, CDR2 YENEEA. J gave up 12 bases and V 5 bases, and 11 bases lay outside the gene matches. The CDR3 is 14 amino acids. The CDR3 here is CASSTGDRDRAQFF. CDR3 coding DNA: TGTGCCAGCAGCACAGGGGACAGGGATCGGGCGCAGTTCTTC.

Concerning this clone: The sample carries other DNA sequences with the same CDR3. This chain connects TRBV9 to TRBJ2-2; unclear D gene. V lost 4 bases and J lost 0, with 4 bases in between. The germline CDR1 and CDR2 sequences are SGDLS and YYNGEE. The CDR3 runs to 13 residues. The CDR3 region has the DNA TGTGCCAGCAGCCCTCCGAACACCGGGGAGCTGTTTTTT. Translation: CASSPPNTGELFF.

The CDR3 DNA is TGTGCCAGCAGCTTGTGGGGTGACAACACTGAAGCTTTCTTT. This sequence encodes CASSLWGDNTEAFF. The chain has TRBV5-5 and TRBJ1-1; D is undetermined. The CDR3 has 14 amino acids. Trimming removed 1 base at V and 2 bases at J, with 9 bases between. Germline CDR1 is SGHKS and CDR2 is YYEKEE (reference sequence). Full variable domain (outside the CDR3, taken from reference TRBV5-5 and TRBJ1-1): DAGVTQSPTHLIKTRGQQVTLRCSPISGHKSVSWYQQVLGQGPQFIFQYYEKEERGRGNFPDRFSARQFPNYSSELNVNALLLGDSALYLCASSLWGDNTEAFFGQGTRLTVV.

V is TRBV18 and J is TRBJ2-3; D gene unclear. V lost 3 bases and J lost 1, with 8 bases in between. Germline V gene sequence: CDR1 KGHSH, CDR2 LQKENI. This CDR3 comprises 14 residues. This CDR3 reads CASSPGSRTDTQYF. CDR3 DNA: TGTGCCAGCTCACCGGGCAGTCGCACAGATACGCAGTATTTT.

The chain has TRBV12-3 or TRBV12-4 and TRBJ2-5; 9 positions match TRBD1. V lost 6 bases to trimming and J lost 3 bases; unmatched junction nucleotides: 2. The length of the CDR3 is 13 residues. Written as DNA, the CDR3 is TGTGCCAGCAGGGGGGACAGGGAAGAGACCCAGTACTTC. Translation gives CASRGDREETQYF.

This clone was counted only a few times. The chain is built from TRBV15 and TRBJ2-3; the match to TRBD1 covers 8 bases. The CDR3 extends over 16 amino acids. Germline values: CDR1 LNHNV, CDR2 YYDKDF (reference sequence). Losses at the gene ends were 0 bases for V and 1 base for J; bases not matched to a gene: 3. The CDR3 nucleotides read TGTGCCACCAGCAGAGATCAGGGACAGGGCACAGATACGCAGTATTTT. This gives the protein CATSRDQGQGTDTQYF.

This rearrangement joins TRBV19 to TRBJ1-1; the D is unclear. The CDR3 has 12 amino acids. Germline values: CDR1 LNHDA, CDR2 SQIVND (reference sequence). The ends were cut back, 6 bases at V and 1 base at J, with 6 bases in the middle. CDR3 amino acids: CASREQNTEAFF. CDR3 DNA sequence: TGTGCCAGTAGGGAACAGAACACTGAAGCTTTCTTT.